The rows below give T cell receptor beta chains drawn from one sample of a study of blood T cell repertoires in COVID-19. Clones were read by immunoSEQ multiplex PCR, and TCRdb kept only the in-frame ones, dropping some. This sample has 250,000 to 350,000 clones; approximately 89% occur once, and the top ten carry roughly an eighth. The sample taken for sequencing was peripheral blood. These TCRs come from a woman aged 55-69 years with acute or convalescent COVID-19. CDR3s include the opening cysteine and the closing phenylalanine or tryptophan. A D gene is named only where the DNA matches it firmly. Clone size is not always given. Where it is, it says once, few, many or a class for expanded clones.

>TRBV27|once|TRBJ1-5|TRBD1
TGTGCCAGCCCTGACAGGGATCGGAGCAATCAGCCCCAGCATTTT
CASPDRDRSNQPQHF
>TRBV27|.|TRBJ1-2|.
TGTGCCAGCAGTTTAGGTCTCGGGAGAAATTACTATGGCTACACCTTC
CASSLGLGRNYYGYTF
>TRBV5-1|.|TRBJ2-7|TRBD1
TGCGCCAGCAGCGCCTCCGGGACAGGTATCTACGAGCAGTACTTC
CASSASGTGIYEQYF
>TRBV6-1|.|TRBJ1-4|.
TGTGCCAGCAGTGAACGATTGACTCAGGGAGGAGAAAAACTGTTTTTT
CASSERLTQGGEKLFF
>TRBV30|.|TRBJ1-5|.
TGTGCCTGGAGTGGGTTAGATCAGCCCCAGCATTTT
CAWSGLDQPQHF
>TRBV5-1|once|TRBJ1-4|.
TGCGCCAGCAGCGCCGGGGTCGATGAAAAACTGTTTTTT
CASSAGVDEKLFF
>TRBV13|.|TRBJ2-3|TRBD1
TGTGCCAGCAGCCGACTTGGACAGGGGGGGACAGATACGCAGTATTTT
CASSRLGQGGTDTQYF
>TRBV18|.|TRBJ2-1|TRBD1
TGTGCCAGCTCACCTGGACAGGGCCTTTCGAATGAGCAGTTCTTC
CASSPGQGLSNEQFF
>TRBV12-3/TRBV12-4|.|TRBJ1-3|.
TGTGCCAGCAGGACTACCCCAGCAAACACCATATATTTT
CASRTTPANTIYF
>TRBV20-1|.|TRBJ2-5|.
TGCAGTGCTAGGAGGGAGACCCAGTACTTC
CSARRETQYF
>TRBV6-5|.|TRBJ1-2|TRBD1
TGTGCCAGCAGTTACTCAGGACAGGGCGGAGGCTACACCTTC
CASSYSGQGGGYTF
>TRBV27|.|TRBJ1-5|TRBD1
TGTGCCAGCAGTATTACGACAGGGCCCCATCAGCCCCAGCATTTT
CASSITTGPHQPQHF
>TRBV7-3|.|TRBJ2-2|TRBD1
TGTGCCAGCAGCCCCGGGACAGGGTTCACCGGGGAGCTGTTTTTT
CASSPGTGFTGELFF
>TRBV2|.|TRBJ2-3|TRBD1
TGTGCCAGCAGCCTTCGGGGACAGTCAAACACAGATACGCAGTATTTT
CASSLRGQSNTDTQYF
>TRBV19|.|TRBJ1-3|.
TGTGCCAGTAGTATATCGCGCGGCTCCGGAAACACCATATATTTT
CASSISRGSGNTIYF
>TRBV7-9|.|TRBJ2-1|.
TGTGCCAGCACCAAACGGGGGAGCGGGCGTACTAACTACAATGAGCAGTTCTTC
CASTKRGSGRTNYNEQFF
>TRBV19|.|TRBJ2-1|.
TGTGCCAGTAGTATAGAGTTAGAAAATGAGCAGTTCTTC
CASSIELENEQFF
>TRBV10-2|.|TRBJ2-1|.
TGCGCCAGCTCCGAACGGGTTGAGCAGTTCTTC
CASSERVEQFF
>TRBV19|once|TRBJ2-1|TRBD2
TGTGCCAGTAGTCAACCCCTGACTAGCGGGGGTAATGAGCAGTTCTTC
CASSQPLTSGGNEQFF
>TRBV15|.|TRBJ1-5|.
TGTGCCACCAGCAGAGATCAGAATCAGCCCCAGCATTTT
CATSRDQNQPQHF
>TRBV2|few|TRBJ2-1|TRBD1
TGTGCCAGCAGTATTTACAGGGGGCTAAATGAGCAGTTCTTC
CASSIYRGLNEQFF
>TRBV27|.|TRBJ1-5|TRBD1
TGTGCCAGCAGTTCTCGACAGGGTGGAAGCCAGCCCCAGCATTTT
CASSSRQGGSQPQHF
>TRBV27|.|TRBJ1-5|TRBD1
TGTGCCAGCAGTTCAGGACAGGGTGGCAATCAGCCCCAGCATTTT
CASSSGQGGNQPQHF
>TRBV11-1|.|TRBJ2-1|.
TGTGCCAGCAGCTTAGTGTCCTCCGGGGATGAGCAGTTCTTC
CASSLVSSGDEQFF
>TRBV2|.|TRBJ2-1|TRBD2
TGTGCCAGCAGTGCCGGGACTAGCTCCTACAATGAGCAGTTCTTC
CASSAGTSSYNEQFF